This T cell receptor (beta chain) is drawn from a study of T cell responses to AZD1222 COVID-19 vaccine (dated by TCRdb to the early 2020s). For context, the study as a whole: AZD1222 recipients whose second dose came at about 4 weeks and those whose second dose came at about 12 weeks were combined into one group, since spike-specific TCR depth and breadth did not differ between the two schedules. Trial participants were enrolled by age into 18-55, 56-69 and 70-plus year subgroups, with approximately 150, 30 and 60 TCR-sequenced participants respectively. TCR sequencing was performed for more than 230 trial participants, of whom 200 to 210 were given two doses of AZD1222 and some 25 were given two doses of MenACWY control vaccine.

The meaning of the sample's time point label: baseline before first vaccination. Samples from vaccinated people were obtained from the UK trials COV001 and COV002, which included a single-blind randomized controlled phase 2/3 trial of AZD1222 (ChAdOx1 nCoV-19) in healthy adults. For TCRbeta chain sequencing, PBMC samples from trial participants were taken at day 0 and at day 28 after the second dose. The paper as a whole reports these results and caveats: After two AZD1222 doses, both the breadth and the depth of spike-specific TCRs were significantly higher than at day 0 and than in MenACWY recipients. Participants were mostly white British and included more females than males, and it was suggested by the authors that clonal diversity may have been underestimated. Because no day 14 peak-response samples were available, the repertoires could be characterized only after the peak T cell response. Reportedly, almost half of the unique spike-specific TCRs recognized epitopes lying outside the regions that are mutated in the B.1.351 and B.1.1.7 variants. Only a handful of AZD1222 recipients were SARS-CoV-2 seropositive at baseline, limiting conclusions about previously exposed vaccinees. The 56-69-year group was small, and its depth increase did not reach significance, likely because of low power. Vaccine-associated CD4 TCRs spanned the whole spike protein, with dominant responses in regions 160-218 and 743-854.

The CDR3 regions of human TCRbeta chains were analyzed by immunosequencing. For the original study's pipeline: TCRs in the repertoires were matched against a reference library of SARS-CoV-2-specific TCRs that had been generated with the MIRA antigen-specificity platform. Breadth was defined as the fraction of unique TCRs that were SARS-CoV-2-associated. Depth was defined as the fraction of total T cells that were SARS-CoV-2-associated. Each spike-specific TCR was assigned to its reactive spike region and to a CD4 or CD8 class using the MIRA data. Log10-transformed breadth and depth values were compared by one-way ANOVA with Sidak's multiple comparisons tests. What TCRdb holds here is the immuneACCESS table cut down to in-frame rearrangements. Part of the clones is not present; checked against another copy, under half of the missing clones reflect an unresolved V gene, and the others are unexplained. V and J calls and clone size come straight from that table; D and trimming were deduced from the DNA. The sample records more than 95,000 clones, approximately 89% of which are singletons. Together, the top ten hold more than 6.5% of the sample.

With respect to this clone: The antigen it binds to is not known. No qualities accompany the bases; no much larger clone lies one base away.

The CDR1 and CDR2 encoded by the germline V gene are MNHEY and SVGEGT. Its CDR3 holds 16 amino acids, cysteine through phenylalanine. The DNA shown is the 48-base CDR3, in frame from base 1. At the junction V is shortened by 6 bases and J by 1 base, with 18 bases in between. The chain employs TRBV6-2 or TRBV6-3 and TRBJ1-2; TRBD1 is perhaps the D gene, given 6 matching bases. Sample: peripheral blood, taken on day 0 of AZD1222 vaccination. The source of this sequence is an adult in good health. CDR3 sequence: CASSTGRDRSNYGYTF. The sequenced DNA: TGTGCCAGCAGCACGGGTAGAGACAGGAGTAACTATGGCTACACCTTC.